The clone carrying this T cell receptor beta chain was seen a few times. Alongside a J-beta primer mix, a sample-barcoded 5' primer served in a second PCR lasting roughly 7 to 12 cycles. MiXCR, applied by TCRdb to the 5' RACE reads, yields one record per CDR3 protein. The repertoire holds about 1,500,000 distinct CDR3 sequences, with 28% as singletons. These data belong to a study of blood T cells in healthy people across ages. Sequencing was carried out using blood. The receptor's source is a woman in her 30s in good health.

DNA for the CDR3: TGTGCCATAGCCCGACTAGCACCCGATACGCAGTATTTT. It is translated as CAIARLAPDTQYF. V and J are TRBV10-3 and TRBJ2-3, with 7 bases matching TRBD2. The V gene end was trimmed by 9 bases and the J gene end by 6 bases; junction bases not matched to a gene: 9. The CDR3 is made up of 13 amino acids. Germline V gives CDR1 ENHRY, CDR2 SYGVKD.